The rows below give T cell receptor beta chains drawn from one sample of a study of CD8+ T cells in alopecia areata. Sequencing was performed with immunoSEQ multiplex PCR; in TCRdb, only in-frame clones are kept and a portion is missing. Of more than 100,000 clones in the sample, 50% to 60% were seen once. Here the sequenced sample was CD4+ T cells sorted from blood, taken at week 0. These receptors were collected from a human donor with alopecia areata. The CDR3 runs from the conserved cysteine through the conserved F or W. A D gene is named only where the DNA matches it firmly. Clone sizes are given selectively: once, few, many, or a class where the clone is expanded.

j_call d_call clone_size v_call cdr3_aa cdr3_nt
TRBJ2-7 NA NA TRBV30 CAWSSDLARGEQYF TGTGCCTGGAGCTCCGATCTAGCGAGGGGCGAGCAGTACTTC
TRBJ1-2 NA few TRBV6-5 CASRGTSNYGYTF TGTGCCAGCAGGGGGACAAGTAACTATGGCTACACCTTC
TRBJ2-7 NA NA TRBV7-6 CASSLSAGSYEQYF TGTGCCAGCAGCTTAAGTGCGGGGTCCTACGAGCAGTACTTC
TRBJ1-1 TRBD1 few TRBV19 CASSIGQGARAFF TGTGCCAGTAGTATCGGTCAGGGGGCGCGAGCTTTCTTT
TRBJ2-1 TRBD1 few TRBV27 CASSRPGTGIYNEQFF TGTGCCAGCAGCCGACCCGGGACAGGGATCTACAATGAGCAGTTCTTC
TRBJ2-5 NA NA TRBV7-6 CASSLDRAQETQYF TGTGCCAGCAGCTTAGATAGGGCACAAGAGACCCAGTACTTC
TRBJ2-6 NA NA TRBV7-3 CASSFTGTVGSGANVLTF TGTGCCAGCAGCTTTACCGGGACCGTAGGCTCTGGGGCCAACGTCCTGACTTTC
TRBJ2-5 TRBD1 NA TRBV5-4 CASSRWGQGKETQYF TGTGCCAGCAGCCGATGGGGACAGGGAAAGGAGACCCAGTACTTC
TRBJ1-5 NA NA TRBV2 CASSDAVQPQHF TGTGCCAGCAGTGACGCCGTTCAGCCCCAGCATTTT
TRBJ2-7 NA few TRBV2 CASSGRKITYEQYF TGTGCCAGCAGTGGACGGAAGATAACCTACGAGCAGTACTTC